This T cell receptor (beta chain) is from a study of radiation and T cells in renal cell carcinoma. Study information: Nephrectomy followed 15 Gy stereotactic body radiation by 4 weeks. Study results and caveats: Baseline intratumoral clonotype presence is unknown without pretreatment biopsies.

Method: immunoSEQ multiplex PCR; TCRdb's copy keeps in-frame clones and lacks some. The data contain some 80,000 clones, 80% to 90% of them singletons. The time point is: blood 2 weeks post-SBRT. As to treatment: 15 Gy SBRT to primary tumor, nephrectomy 4 weeks later. Blood was sampled at baseline, 2 weeks and 4 weeks after SBRT. With regard to this clone: Antigen specificity is unknown.

Germline V gene data show CDR1 as SEHNR and CDR2 as FQNEAQ (reference sequence). V gave up 5 bases and J gave up 5 bases; unmatched junction bases: 7. The CDR3 is 15 residues long. This receptor was identified in a woman in her forties or fifties with renal cell carcinoma. The starting material was blood, obtained from a patient whose treatment included radiotherapy and nephrectomy. The chain uses TRBV7-9 and TRBJ2-5, with 11 bases identical to TRBD1. In nucleotides, the CDR3 is TGTGCCAGCAGCCCCGGGACAGGGGGGTCGGAGACCCAGTACTTC. Amino acids: CASSPGTGGSETQYF.